One and the same sample provided the 32 T cell receptor beta chains below, sequenced in a study of shared clonotypes between healthy human individuals. Sequencing was performed with immunoSEQ multiplex PCR; in TCRdb, only in-frame clones are kept and a portion is missing. The sample records about 2 million clones, over 85% being singletons. CD45RO-negative, CCR7-selected cells formed the naive CD8 fraction, which excluded terminally differentiated effector memory CD45RA+ cells. Sequencing used naive CD8+ T cells sorted from blood. These receptors were obtained from a man younger than 35 in good health.

This chain connects TRBV5-6 to TRBJ2-1, with a possible D match to TRBD1 (5 bases). The CDR3 extends over 14 amino acids. V lost 4 bases and J lost 8, with 16 bases in between. Looked up from germline, CDR1 is SGHDT and CDR2 is YYEEEE. CDR3 sequence (DNA): TGTGCCAGCAGCCCCCAGGGTGGCGCGGATGAGCAGTTCTTC. It encodes CASSPQGGADEQFF.

V usage is TRBV21-1 and J usage is TRBJ2-4; the table's D call of TRBD1 was not tested on the DNA. TRBV21-1 is deemed a pseudogene. CDR3 length equals 10 residues. The CDR3 coding sequence is TGTGCCAGCAGCAAAGACACAGGCAACTTC. Encoded protein: CASSKDTGNF.

This chain links TRBV7-9 with TRBJ2-5; 8 bases line up with TRBD2. Germline lookup yields CDR1 SEHNR and CDR2 FQNEAQ (reference sequence). This CDR3 is 12 amino acids long. This chain's CDR3 is CAVGRGEETQYF. The CDR3 DNA reads TGTGCGGTCGGGCGGGGGGAAGAGACCCAGTACTTC.

This chain links TRBV30 with TRBJ2-7; D perhaps matches TRBD2 (6 bases). Trimming stripped 2 bases from V and 7 bases from J, with 12 bases between. Germline V lookup: CDR1 GTSNPN, CDR2 SVGIG (reference sequence). This CDR3 has 12 amino acids. The DNA of the CDR3 is TGTGCCTGGAGTTTGGGGACTGGGGAGCAGTACTTC. Residues: CAWSLGTGEQYF.

The genes are TRBV28 and TRBJ2-4; 9 nucleotides agree with TRBD1. V shed 3 bases, J shed 6 bases, and the junction held 6 bases outside the gene matches. This CDR3 region has 15 residues. Germline V gives CDR1 MDHEN, CDR2 SYDVKM. The CDR3 reads CASSLDRGSGNIQYF. The CDR3 DNA is TGTGCCAGCAGTTTGGACAGGGGATCGGGAAACATTCAGTACTTC.

The chain combines TRBV4-1 with TRBJ2-2; D gene unclear. Germline values: CDR1 MGHRA, CDR2 YSYEKL. The CDR3 is made up of 16 amino acids. The ends were cut back, 1 base at V and 2 bases at J, with 11 bases in the middle. The CDR3 nucleotides are TGCGCCAGCAGCCAAGTTGCGCAGGAAAACACCGGGGAGCTGTTTTTT. It translates to CASSQVAQENTGELFF.

The rearrangement links TRBV4-1 to TRBJ2-7; D is perhaps TRBD1 or TRBD2 (5 bases each). V lost 4 bases, J lost 4 bases, and 14 bases lay in between. This CDR3 has 14 residues. The germline gives CDR1 MGHRA, CDR2 YSYEKL. CDR3 in DNA: TGCGCCAGCAGCCCACGGGAAACAGGTTACGAGCAGTACTTC. This translates into CASSPRETGYEQYF.

The genes are TRBV4-3 and TRBJ1-4, with D possibly matching TRBD1 (5 bases). The CDR3 consists of 17 residues. Germline CDR1 reads LGHNA; CDR2 reads YSLEER. The V gene lost 4 bases and the J gene lost 0 bases, with 15 bases spanning the gap. CDR3 sequence: CASSPSNQGPTNEKLFF. In nucleotides, the CDR3 is TGCGCCAGCAGCCCGAGCAATCAGGGACCAACTAATGAAAAACTGTTTTTT.

With respect to this clone: Compared with germline, one end of the junction differs, possibly owing to a read error. The genes are TRBV7-7 and TRBJ2-1, with TRBD2 as a possible D gene (7 bases). Germline CDR1 SSHAT, CDR2 FNYEAQ (reference sequence). The CDR3 runs 15 residues. CDR3 DNA sequence: TGTGCTAGCAGCTTAGAGGGGGGGAGCGGCAATGAGCAGTTCTTC. Translated, it gives CASSLEGGSGNEQFF.

The rearrangement uses TRBV25-1 and TRBJ2-7, with TRBD2 identical over 7 bases. Losses at the gene ends were 0 bases for V and 0 bases for J; bases not matched to a gene: 8. This CDR3 comprises 17 residues. CDR1 and CDR2 from the germline V gene are MGHDK and SYGVNS. The CDR3 DNA sequence: TGTGCCAGCAGTGAATACGGGGAGGGGCGGGACTCCTACGAGCAGTACTTC. Protein sequence: CASSEYGEGRDSYEQYF.

V is TRBV7-3 and J is TRBJ2-5, with D perhaps being TRBD1 or TRBD2 (6 bases each). Trimming cost V 2 bases and J 0 bases, with 10 bases left between them. CDR3 length: 15 residues. Per germline, CDR1 SGHTA and CDR2 FQGTGA. CDR3 residues: CASSLRGGYQETQYF. CDR3 coding DNA: TGTGCCAGCAGCTTACGAGGGGGGTACCAAGAGACCCAGTACTTC.

The chain uses TRBV14 and TRBJ2-3, with unresolved D. The germline V and J ends were trimmed by 3 bases and 4 bases, with 5 bases remaining between them. The germline V gene has CDR1 SGHDN and CDR2 FVKESK. The CDR3 covers 12 residues. DNA for the CDR3: TGTGCCAGCAGCCAGCCCCCAGATACGCAGTATTTT. It specifies CASSQPPDTQYF.

This rearrangement joins TRBV27 to TRBJ2-1; D ambiguous. The CDR3 is made up of 11 amino acids. The germline V gene encodes CDR1 MNHEY and CDR2 SMNVEV (reference sequence). Trimming removed 3 bases at V and 10 bases at J, with 7 bases between. Here the CDR3 reads CASSLDQEQFF. The CDR3 DNA reads as TGTGCCAGCAGTTTGGACCAGGAGCAGTTCTTC.

The J gene is TRBJ2-3, the V gene TRBV28; no definite D call. Looked up from germline, CDR1 is MDHEN and CDR2 is SYDVKM. The CDR3 loop spans 14 amino acids. The ends were cut back, 5 bases at V and 1 base at J, with 10 bases in the middle. This chain's CDR3 is CASSPRVRTDTQYF. The CDR3 bases are TGTGCCAGCAGTCCACGGGTACGCACAGATACGCAGTATTTT.

CDR3 region: CASSLATEGGALADTQYF. The DNA of the CDR3 is TGCGCCAGCAGCTTGGCCACCGAAGGGGGCGCATTAGCAGATACGCAGTATTTT. The chain combines TRBV5-1 with TRBJ2-3; 7 bases align to TRBD1. This CDR3 region has 18 residues. Germline CDR1 and CDR2: SGHRS and YFSETQ. With V trimmed by 0 bases and J by 4 bases, 14 bases remained unmatched.

The rearrangement joins TRBV6-5 to TRBJ2-2, with D tentatively TRBD2 (5 bases). CDR1 is MNHEY and CDR2 is SVGAGI in the germline V gene. V was shortened by 0 bases and J by 6 bases, with 8 bases between the two germline ends. The CDR3 spans 14 residues. The CDR3 here is CASSYSPGAGELFF. As DNA, the CDR3 is TGTGCCAGCAGTTACTCGCCCGGGGCCGGGGAGCTGTTTTTT.

The chain joins TRBV7-9 to TRBJ1-4, with 12 bases aligning to TRBD1. The CDR3 contains 19 residues. V shed 5 bases and J 8 bases; nucleotides not matched to a gene: 18. Germline loops: CDR1 SEHNR, CDR2 FQNEAQ (reference sequence). The CDR3 spells CASSPSSGTGGQAREKLFF. DNA of the CDR3: TGTGCCAGCAGCCCCTCTTCGGGGACAGGGGGCCAAGCAAGAGAAAAACTGTTTTTT.

The chain couples TRBV4-3 to TRBJ1-1; D gene ambiguous. Between the trimmed V and J ends, which lost 0 bases and 0 bases, there was a span of 11 bases. CDR3 length: 16 residues. CDR1 and CDR2 from the germline V gene are LGHNA and YSLEER. As DNA, the CDR3 is TGCGCCAGCAGCCAAGACCAAGTGACAATGAACACTGAAGCTTTCTTT. Protein sequence: CASSQDQVTMNTEAFF.

This chain joins TRBV10-1 and TRBJ2-2, with 10 positions matching TRBD1. In germline, CDR1 is WNHNN, CDR2 SYGVQD (reference sequence). CDR3 length: 17 amino acids. The ends lost 2 bases at V and 0 bases at J; junction bases unmatched: 3. CDR3 region: CASSEVGQGTNTGELFF. The CDR3 coding sequence is TGCGCCAGCAGTGAGGTGGGACAGGGGACGAACACCGGGGAGCTGTTTTTT.

This rearrangement joins TRBV6-5 to TRBJ1-3, with a weak D call TRBD1 (5 bases). The V gene's germline CDR1 is MNHEY and CDR2 SVGAGI. V was cut by 4 bases and J by 3 bases, with 13 bases left in between. This CDR3 has 15 amino acids. CDR3 DNA: TGTGCCAGCAGTTCCAACCATGGGGGTGGAAACACCATATATTTT. It is translated as CASSSNHGGGNTIYF.

The chain has TRBV2 and TRBJ1-1; D is possibly TRBD1 (6 bases). Germline assignment: CDR1 SNHLY and CDR2 FYNNEI. Trimming removed 2 bases from V and 5 bases from J, with 18 bases in between. This CDR3 is built from 16 residues. CDR3 in amino acids: CASSERGERLVTEAFF. The CDR3 DNA follows: TGTGCCAGCAGTGAAAGGGGGGAGCGATTGGTAACTGAAGCTTTCTTT.

The V call is TRBV19, the J call TRBJ1-4; D is perhaps TRBD1 (5 bases). CDR1 LNHDA and CDR2 SQIVND come from the germline V gene (reference sequence). This CDR3 has 18 amino acids. The V and J ends lost 2 bases and 6 bases respectively, with 22 bases between them. In nucleotides, the CDR3 is TGTGCCAGTAGTATACTTATTGTCCGGGACCTCGGTTATGAAAAACTGTTTTTT. This translates into CASSILIVRDLGYEKLFF.

This clone was seen once. V gene TRBV5-4 combines with J gene TRBJ2-2; D unresolved. V lost 2 bases, J lost 1 base, and 6 bases lay in between. The CDR3 is made up of 14 amino acids. Germline-derived CDR1 and CDR2 are SGHNT and YYREEE (reference sequence). The CDR3 spells CASSFTENTGELFF. The CDR3 coding sequence is TGTGCCAGCAGCTTTACGGAGAACACCGGGGAGCTGTTTTTT.

J is TRBJ1-5 and V is TRBV7-9, with 8 bases identical to TRBD1. V gave up 5 bases and J gave up 6 bases; unmatched junction bases: 9. CDR1 and CDR2 (germline): SEHNR, FQNEAQ (reference sequence). There are 15 residues in the CDR3. The CDR3 DNA reads as TGTGCCAGCAGCCACGTGGGGACAGGTCCTCAGCCCCAGCATTTT. Amino acid sequence: CASSHVGTGPQPQHF.

The DNA of the CDR3 is TGTGCCAGCAGCTTAAACCAGGGAGGTATAACTGAAGCTTTCTTT. It yields the protein CASSLNQGGITEAFF. The genes are TRBV7-3 and TRBJ1-1, with D possibly TRBD1 on 5 matching bases. The CDR3 runs to 15 residues. V dropped 1 base and J dropped 5 bases, with 14 bases sitting between them. Germline V gene sequence: CDR1 SGHTA, CDR2 FQGTGA.

The rearrangement uses TRBV29-1 and TRBJ2-7; no reliable D call. The CDR3 contains 13 residues. In germline, CDR1 is SQVTM, CDR2 ANQGSEA. Trimming removed 0 bases at V and 3 bases at J, with 9 bases between. In DNA, the CDR3 is TGCAGCGTTGAAGATCACTCAAGCTACGAGCAGTACTTC. Its protein product is CSVEDHSSYEQYF.

V is TRBV19 and J is TRBJ1-2, with 12 nucleotides matching TRBD1. Losses at the gene ends were 0 bases for V and 6 bases for J; bases not matched to a gene: 8. There are 17 residues in the CDR3. Looked up from germline, CDR1 is LNHDA and CDR2 is SQIVND (reference sequence). CDR3 residues: CASSIDQGTGGAHGYTF. The CDR3 DNA reads TGTGCCAGTAGTATAGATCAGGGGACAGGGGGCGCGCATGGCTACACCTTC.

V usage is TRBV7-6 and J usage is TRBJ1-4; TRBD1 is a possible D gene (5 bases). Germline V gene lookup returns CDR1 SGHVS and CDR2 FNYEAQ. The CDR3 totals 13 residues. V was pared by 1 base and J by 15 bases, with 15 bases between. This CDR3 is CASSLVGPDRLFF. The CDR3 DNA sequence: TGTGCCAGCAGCTTAGTCGGACCCGACAGATTGTTTTTT.

The rearrangement uses TRBV4-3 and TRBJ1-6, with D perhaps TRBD1 (6 bases). With 0 bases removed from V and 7 bases from J, the gap between germline ends came to 7 bases. The CDR3 is made up of 14 amino acids. Germline V gene data show CDR1 as LGHNA and CDR2 as YSLEER. CDR3 coding DNA: TGCGCCAGCAGCCAAGAAGGGGGAAATTCACCCCTCCACTTT. Translating gives CASSQEGGNSPLHF.

V and J are TRBV5-1 and TRBJ2-5; the match to TRBD1 covers 10 bases. The junction had 3 bases not matched to a gene; V was cut back by 4 bases and J by 3 bases. The CDR3 has 14 amino acids. The V gene's germline CDR1 is SGHRS and CDR2 YFSETQ. The CDR3 reads CASSRGTGEETQYF. The CDR3 bases are TGCGCCAGCAGCAGGGGGACAGGGGAAGAGACCCAGTACTTC. The full variable domain, its missing parts supplied by reference TRBV5-1 and TRBJ2-5, is KAGVTQTPRYLIKTRGQQVTLSCSPISGHRSVSWYQQTPGQGLQFLFEYFSETQRNKGNFPGRFSGRQFSNSRSEMNVSTLELGDSALYLCASSRGTGEETQYFGPGTRLLVL.

The rearrangement joins TRBV5-1 to TRBJ1-1, with 7 bases fitting TRBD1. The CDR3 runs to 15 residues. The germline V gene encodes CDR1 SGHRS and CDR2 YFSETQ. Trimming at V came to 0 bases and at J to 3 bases, leaving 5 bases not matched to a gene. CDR3 nucleotides: TGCGCCAGCAGCTTGGTAGGGGGCAAGGACACTGAAGCTTTCTTT. This gives the protein CASSLVGGKDTEAFF.

This clone was observed once. This chain links TRBV27 with TRBJ1-6; TRBD1 agrees at 7 bases. This CDR3 comprises 16 residues. Germline assignment: CDR1 MNHEY and CDR2 SMNVEV (reference sequence). After removal of 5 bases from V and 2 bases from J, the junction contained 6 bases not matched to a gene. The CDR3 is CASSATGVTYNSPLHF. CDR3 bases: TGTGCCAGCAGTGCAACAGGGGTAACCTATAATTCACCCCTCCACTTT.